This TCR beta chain was obtained from a study of shared clonotypes between healthy human individuals. Turning to the study itself: Each donor had three CD4 naive, three CD4 memory, two CD8 naive and one CD8 memory plate. Study-wide results and limits: Expectations were that clonotype sharing among donors would be affected by sequencing depth. Among the subsets, naive ones generally showed larger estimated richness than memory ones.

V was trimmed by 0 bases and J by 0 bases, leaving 7 bases between them. CDR3 size: 14 residues. Germline V gene data show CDR1 as GTSNPN and CDR2 as SVGIG (reference sequence). A note on this clone: Its target is not known.

The naive CD8 fraction comprised CD45RO-negative cells positively selected for CCR7 and excluded terminally differentiated effector memory CD45RA+ cells. There were only Caucasian adults among the donors, and all lived in Nashville, Tennessee. Repertoires were generated with immunoSEQ multiplex PCR, while TCRdb's copy carries only in-frame clones and drops some. The table lists about 700,000 clones, around 90% of them singletons, with about a quarter in the top ten. The sequence derives from a man aged 25-45 years in good health. The chain combines TRBV30 with TRBJ2-3; unclear D gene. The sample taken for sequencing was naive CD8+ T cells sorted from blood. CDR3 nucleotides: TGTGCCTGGAGTGTACTGGCTAGCACAGATACGCAGTATTTT. Amino acids: CAWSVLASTDTQYF.